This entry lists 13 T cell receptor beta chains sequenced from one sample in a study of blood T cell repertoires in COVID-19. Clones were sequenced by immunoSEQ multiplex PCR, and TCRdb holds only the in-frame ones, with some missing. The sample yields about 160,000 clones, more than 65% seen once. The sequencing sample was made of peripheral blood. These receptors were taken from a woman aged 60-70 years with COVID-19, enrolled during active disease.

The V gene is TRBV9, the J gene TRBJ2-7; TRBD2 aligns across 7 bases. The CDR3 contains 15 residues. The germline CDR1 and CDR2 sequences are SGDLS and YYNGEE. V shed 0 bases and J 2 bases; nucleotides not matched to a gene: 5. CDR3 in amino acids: CASSVGSGLAYEQYF. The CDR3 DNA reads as TGTGCCAGCAGCGTAGGCTCCGGACTAGCCTACGAGCAGTACTTC.

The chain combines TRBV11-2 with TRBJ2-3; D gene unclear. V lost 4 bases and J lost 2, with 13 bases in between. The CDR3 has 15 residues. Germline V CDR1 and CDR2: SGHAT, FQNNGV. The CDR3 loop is CASSSLSRPTDTQYF. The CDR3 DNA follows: TGTGCCAGCAGCTCCCTTTCGCGTCCCACAGATACGCAGTATTTT.

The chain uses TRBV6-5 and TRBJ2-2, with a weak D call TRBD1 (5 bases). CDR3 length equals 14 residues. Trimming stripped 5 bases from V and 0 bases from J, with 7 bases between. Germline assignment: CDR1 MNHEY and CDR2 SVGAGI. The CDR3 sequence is CASSQGPNTGELFF. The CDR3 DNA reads TGTGCCAGCAGTCAGGGTCCGAACACCGGGGAGCTGTTTTTT.

CDR3: CASSLEGTSGTDTQYF. The DNA of the CDR3 is TGCGCCAGCAGCTTGGAAGGGACTAGCGGGACAGATACGCAGTATTTT. The genes are TRBV5-1 and TRBJ2-3; 12 bases fit TRBD2. V lost 0 bases to trimming and J lost 3 bases; unmatched junction nucleotides: 2. The CDR3 consists of 16 residues. The germline V gene encodes CDR1 SGHRS and CDR2 YFSETQ.

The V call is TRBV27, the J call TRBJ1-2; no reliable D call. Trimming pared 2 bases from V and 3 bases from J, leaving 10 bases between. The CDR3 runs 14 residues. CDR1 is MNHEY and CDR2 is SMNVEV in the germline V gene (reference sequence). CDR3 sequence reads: CASSLVGSDYGYTF. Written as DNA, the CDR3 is TGTGCCAGCAGTTTAGTGGGGAGTGACTATGGCTACACCTTC.

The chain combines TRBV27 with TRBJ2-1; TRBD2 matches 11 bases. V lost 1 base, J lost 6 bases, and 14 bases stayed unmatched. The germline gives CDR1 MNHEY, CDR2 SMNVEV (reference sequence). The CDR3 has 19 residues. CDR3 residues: CASSLYPLVVAGGANEQFF. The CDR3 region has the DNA TGTGCCAGCAGTTTATATCCCTTGGTAGTAGCGGGAGGGGCCAATGAGCAGTTCTTC.

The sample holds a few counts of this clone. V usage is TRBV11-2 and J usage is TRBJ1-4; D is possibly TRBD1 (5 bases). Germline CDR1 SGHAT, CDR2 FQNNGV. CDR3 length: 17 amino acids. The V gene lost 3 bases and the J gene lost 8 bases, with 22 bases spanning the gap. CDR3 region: CASSFRPLEGSGEKLFF. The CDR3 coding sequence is TGTGCCAGCAGCTTCCGCCCCTTGGAGGGGTCTGGCGAAAAACTGTTTTTT. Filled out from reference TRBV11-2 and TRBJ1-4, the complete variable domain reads EAGVAQSPRYKIIEKRQSVAFWCNPISGHATLYWYQQILGQGPKLLIQFQNNGVVDDSQLPKDRFSAERLKGVDSTLKIQPAKLEDSAVYLCASSFRPLEGSGEKLFFGSGTQLSVL.

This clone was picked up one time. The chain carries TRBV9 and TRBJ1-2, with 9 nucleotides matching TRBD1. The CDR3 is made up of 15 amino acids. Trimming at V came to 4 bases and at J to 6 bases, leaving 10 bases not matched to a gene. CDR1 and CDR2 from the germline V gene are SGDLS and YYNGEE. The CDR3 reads CASSPGTGYFDGYTF. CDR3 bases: TGTGCCAGCAGCCCCGGGACAGGGTATTTCGATGGCTACACCTTC. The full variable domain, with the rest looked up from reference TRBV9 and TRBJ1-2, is DSGVTQTPKHLITATGQRVTLRCSPRSGDLSVYWYQQSLDQGLQFLIQYYNGEERAKGNILERFSAQQFPDLHSELNLSSLELGDSALYFCASSPGTGYFDGYTFGSGTRLTVV.

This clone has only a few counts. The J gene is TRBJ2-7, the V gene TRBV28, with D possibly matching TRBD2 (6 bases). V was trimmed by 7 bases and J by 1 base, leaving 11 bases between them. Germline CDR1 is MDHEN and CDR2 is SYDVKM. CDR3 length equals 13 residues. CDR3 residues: CASTRGGSYEQYF. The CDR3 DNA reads TGTGCCAGCACGAGGGGAGGATCCTACGAGCAGTACTTC.

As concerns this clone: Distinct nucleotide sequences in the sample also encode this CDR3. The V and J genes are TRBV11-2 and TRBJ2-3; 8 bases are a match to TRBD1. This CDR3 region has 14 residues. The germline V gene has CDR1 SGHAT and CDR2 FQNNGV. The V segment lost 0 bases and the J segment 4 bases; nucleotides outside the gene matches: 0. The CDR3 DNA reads TGTGCCAGCAGCTTAGACAGGGGGCCAGATACGCAGTATTTT. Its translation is CASSLDRGPDTQYF.

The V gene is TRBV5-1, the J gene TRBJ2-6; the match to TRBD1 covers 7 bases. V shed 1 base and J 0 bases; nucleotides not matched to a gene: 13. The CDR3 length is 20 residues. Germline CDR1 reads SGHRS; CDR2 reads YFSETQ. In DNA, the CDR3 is TGCGCCAGCAGCTTGATTGTAGGGGGCAGGGGTTTCTCTGGGGCCAACGTCCTGACTTTC. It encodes CASSLIVGGRGFSGANVLTF.

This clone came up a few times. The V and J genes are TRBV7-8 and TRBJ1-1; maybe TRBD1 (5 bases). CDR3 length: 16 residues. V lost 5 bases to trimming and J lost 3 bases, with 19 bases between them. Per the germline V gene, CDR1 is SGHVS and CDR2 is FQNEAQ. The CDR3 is CASSPRRVPVYTEAFF. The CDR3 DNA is TGTGCCAGCAGCCCCCGCAGGGTCCCAGTGTACACTGAAGCTTTCTTT. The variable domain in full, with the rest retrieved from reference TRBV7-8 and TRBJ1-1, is GAGVSQSPRYKVAKRGQDVALRCDPISGHVSLFWYQQALGQGPEFLTYFQNEAQLDKSGLPSDRFFAERPEGSVSTLKIQRTQQEDSAVYLCASSPRRVPVYTEAFFGQGTRLTVV.

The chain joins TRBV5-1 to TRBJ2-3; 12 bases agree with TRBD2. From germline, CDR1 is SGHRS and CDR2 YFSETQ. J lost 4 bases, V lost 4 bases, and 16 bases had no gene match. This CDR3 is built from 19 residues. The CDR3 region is CASSGTSGRTPSWSDTQYF. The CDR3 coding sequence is TGCGCCAGCAGCGGCACTAGCGGGAGGACACCCAGTTGGTCAGATACGCAGTATTTT. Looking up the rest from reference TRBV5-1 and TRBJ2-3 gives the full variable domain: KAGVTQTPRYLIKTRGQQVTLSCSPISGHRSVSWYQQTPGQGLQFLFEYFSETQRNKGNFPGRFSGRQFSNSRSEMNVSTLELGDSALYLCASSGTSGRTPSWSDTQYFGPGTRLTVL.